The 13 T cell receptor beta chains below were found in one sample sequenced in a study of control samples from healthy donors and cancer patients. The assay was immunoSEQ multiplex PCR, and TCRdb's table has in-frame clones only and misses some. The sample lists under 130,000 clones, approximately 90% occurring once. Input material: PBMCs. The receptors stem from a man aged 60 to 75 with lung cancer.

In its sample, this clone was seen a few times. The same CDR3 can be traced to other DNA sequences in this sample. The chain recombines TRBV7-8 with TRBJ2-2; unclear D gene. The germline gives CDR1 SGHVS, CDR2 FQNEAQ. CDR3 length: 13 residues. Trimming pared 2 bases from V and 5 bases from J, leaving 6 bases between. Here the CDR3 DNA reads TGTGCCAGCAGCTTATCTCCAACCGGGGAGCTGTTTTTT. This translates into CASSLSPTGELFF.

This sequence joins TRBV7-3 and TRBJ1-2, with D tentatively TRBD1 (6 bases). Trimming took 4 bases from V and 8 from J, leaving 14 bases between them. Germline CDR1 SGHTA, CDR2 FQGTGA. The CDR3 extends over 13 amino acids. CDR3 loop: CASSSNGQWGYTF. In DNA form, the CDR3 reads TGTGCCAGCAGCTCGAATGGACAGTGGGGCTACACCTTC.

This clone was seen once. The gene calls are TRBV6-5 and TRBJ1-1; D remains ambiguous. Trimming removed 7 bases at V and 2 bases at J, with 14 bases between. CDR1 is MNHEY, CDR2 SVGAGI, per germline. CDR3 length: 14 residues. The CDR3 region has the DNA TGTGCCAGCACCAAAGGAGGTTTTAACACTGAAGCTTTCTTT. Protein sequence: CASTKGGFNTEAFF.

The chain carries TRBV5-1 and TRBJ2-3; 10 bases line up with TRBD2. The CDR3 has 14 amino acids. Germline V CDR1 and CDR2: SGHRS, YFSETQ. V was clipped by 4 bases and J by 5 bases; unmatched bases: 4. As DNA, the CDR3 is TGCGCCAGCAGCCCAGCGGGGGGGTTAGATACGCAGTATTTT. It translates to CASSPAGGLDTQYF.

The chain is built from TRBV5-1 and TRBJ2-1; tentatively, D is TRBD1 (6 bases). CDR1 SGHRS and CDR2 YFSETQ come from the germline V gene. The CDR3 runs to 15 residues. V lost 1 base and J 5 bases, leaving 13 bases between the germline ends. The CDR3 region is CASSLTGPTNNEQFF. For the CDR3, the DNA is TGCGCCAGCAGCTTGACAGGGCCCACAAACAATGAGCAGTTCTTC.

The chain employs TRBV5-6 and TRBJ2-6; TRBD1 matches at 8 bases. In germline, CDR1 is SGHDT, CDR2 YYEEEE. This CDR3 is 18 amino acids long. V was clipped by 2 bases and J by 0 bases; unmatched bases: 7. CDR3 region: CASSFSGQGLSGANVLTF. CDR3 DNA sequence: TGTGCCAGCAGCTTCAGCGGACAGGGTCTCTCTGGGGCCAACGTCCTGACTTTC.

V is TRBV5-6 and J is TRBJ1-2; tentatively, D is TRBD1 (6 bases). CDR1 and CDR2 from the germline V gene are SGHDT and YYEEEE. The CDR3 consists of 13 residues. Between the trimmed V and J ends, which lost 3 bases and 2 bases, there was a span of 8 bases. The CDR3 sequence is CASSYRDNYGYTF. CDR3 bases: TGTGCCAGCAGCTACAGGGACAACTATGGCTACACCTTC.

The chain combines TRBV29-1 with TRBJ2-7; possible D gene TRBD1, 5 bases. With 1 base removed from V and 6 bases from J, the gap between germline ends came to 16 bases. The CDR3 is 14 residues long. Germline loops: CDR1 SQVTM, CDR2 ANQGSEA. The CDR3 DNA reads TGCAGCGTTGAAGTTGACAGCATGCTGGGCGAGCAGTACTTC. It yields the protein CSVEVDSMLGEQYF.

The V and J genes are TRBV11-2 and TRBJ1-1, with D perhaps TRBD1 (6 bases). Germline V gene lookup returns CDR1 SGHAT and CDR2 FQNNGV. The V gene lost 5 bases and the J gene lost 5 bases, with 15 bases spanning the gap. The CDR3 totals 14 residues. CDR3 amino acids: CASSPAQGRTEAFF. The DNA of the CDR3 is TGTGCCAGCAGCCCCGCACAGGGAAGGACTGAAGCTTTCTTT.

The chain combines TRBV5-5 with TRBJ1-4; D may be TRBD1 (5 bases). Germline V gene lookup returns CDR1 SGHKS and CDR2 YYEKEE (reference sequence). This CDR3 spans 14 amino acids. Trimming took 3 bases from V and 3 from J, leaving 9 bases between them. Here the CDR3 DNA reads TGTGCCAGCAGCTCCGGAGGGGCTAATGAAAAACTGTTTTTT. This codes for CASSSGGANEKLFF.

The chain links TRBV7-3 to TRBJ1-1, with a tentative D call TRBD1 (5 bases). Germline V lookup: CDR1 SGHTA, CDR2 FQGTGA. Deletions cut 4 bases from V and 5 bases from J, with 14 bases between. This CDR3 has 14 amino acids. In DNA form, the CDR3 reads TGTGCCAGCAGCTCCACCTCAGGGACGACTGAAGCTTTCTTT. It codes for CASSSTSGTTEAFF.

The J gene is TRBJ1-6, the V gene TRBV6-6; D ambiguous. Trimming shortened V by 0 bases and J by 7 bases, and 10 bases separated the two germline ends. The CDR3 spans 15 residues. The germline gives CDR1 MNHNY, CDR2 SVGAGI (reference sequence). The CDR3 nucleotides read TGTGCCAGCAGTTACTCAAACGAGAGGAATTCACCCCTCCACTTT. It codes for CASSYSNERNSPLHF.

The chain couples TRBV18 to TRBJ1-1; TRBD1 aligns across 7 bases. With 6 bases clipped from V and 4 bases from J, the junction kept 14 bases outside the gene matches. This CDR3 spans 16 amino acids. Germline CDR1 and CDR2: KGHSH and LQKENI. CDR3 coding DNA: TGTGCCAGCTCTCCTCAGGGGGGGCCCGGTAGCACTGAAGCTTTCTTT. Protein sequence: CASSPQGGPGSTEAFF.